This T cell receptor (beta chain) was identified in a study of T cells in Graves' hyperthyroidism and ophthalmopathy. After removal of 5 bases from V and 1 base from J, the junction contained 6 bases not matched to a gene. This CDR3 has 16 amino acids. Germline assignment: CDR1 MNHNS and CDR2 SASEGT. TCR beta CDR3 sequences were amplified from RNA transcripts. The TCR CDR3 first-round RT-PCR relied on the HTBI primer set. TCRdb re-derived calls from the multiplex PCR reads in MiXCR, one entry per CDR3 protein. This table has around 520,000 distinct CDR3 sequences, around 24% appearing once. Sequencing was performed on blood. This chain uses TRBV6-1 with TRBJ1-5; 9 bases map to TRBD1. The receptor was derived from a woman in her 30s with Graves' ophthalmopathy. The CDR3 DNA is TGTGCCAGCAGTCCCCTCGGGACAGGGAGCAATCAGCCCCAGCATTTT. This translates into CASSPLGTGSNQPQHF.